The next 27 T cell receptor beta chains were all read from a single sample in a study of cytomegalovirus exposure and HLA in healthy donors. Use of 60 Vbeta and 13 Jbeta primers characterized the PCR. The repertoire was sequenced with immunoSEQ multiplex PCR; TCRdb's copy has only in-frame clones and lacks some. The sample consists of around 160,000 clones, over 65% of them appearing once. Sequencing used PBMCs. Receptors were obtained from a woman in her thirties or forties in good health and CMV-seropositive.

To note about this clone: Compared with germline, one end of the junction differs, possibly owing to a read error. The V gene is TRBV19, the J gene TRBJ1-5; 9 bases are a match to TRBD1. The germline V gene encodes CDR1 LNHDA and CDR2 SQIVND (reference sequence). CDR3 length equals 13 residues. CDR3 sequence (DNA): TGTGCCAGTACCGGGACAGGGAATCAGCCCCAGAATTTT. It encodes CASTGTGNQPQNF.

V usage is TRBV7-9 and J usage is TRBJ1-2, with TRBD1 as a possible D gene (6 bases). The V end lost 5 bases, the J end lost 6 bases, and 16 bases lay between the germline ends. CDR1 and CDR2 (germline): SEHNR, FQNEAQ (reference sequence). The CDR3 contains 14 residues. CDR3 sequence: CASSPNNRVHGYTF. In DNA form, the CDR3 reads TGTGCCAGCAGCCCGAATAACAGGGTACATGGCTACACCTTC.

This clone has just a few counts. The chain links TRBV5-6 to TRBJ2-1, with 11 bases matching TRBD2. With V trimmed by 3 bases and J by 5 bases, 4 bases remained unmatched. Germline CDR1 reads SGHDT; CDR2 reads YYEEEE. This CDR3 has 15 residues. DNA of the CDR3: TGTGCCAGCAGCTCCCTAGCGGGGGGTCACAATGAGCAGTTCTTC. It translates to CASSSLAGGHNEQFF.

The chain has TRBV18 and TRBJ1-1, with a possible D match to TRBD1 (6 bases). Germline V gene data show CDR1 as KGHSH and CDR2 as LQKENI. The CDR3 has 16 amino acids. Trimming cost V 4 bases and J 4 bases, with 19 bases left between them. The CDR3 loop is CASSQSVGQTPTEAFF. The CDR3 bases are TGTGCCAGCTCACAATCAGTAGGACAGACCCCCACTGAAGCTTTCTTT.

This clone appeared a few times. The chain joins TRBV9 to TRBJ2-3, with 7 bases fitting TRBD1. V lost 4 bases to trimming and J lost 3 bases; unmatched junction nucleotides: 2. CDR1 SGDLS and CDR2 YYNGEE come from the germline V gene. CDR3 length: 13 residues. The CDR3 nucleotides read TGTGCCAGCAGCATCAGGGGGACAGATACGCAGTATTTT. Protein sequence: CASSIRGTDTQYF.

CDR3 in amino acids: CASSLYQGTQTQYF. The CDR3 DNA reads TGTGCCAGCAGCTTATATCAGGGTACCCAGACCCAGTACTTC. The rearrangement joins TRBV7-8 to TRBJ2-5; TRBD1 might be the D (5 bases). Germline V gives CDR1 SGHVS, CDR2 FQNEAQ. The CDR3 is 14 residues long. V lost 2 bases, J lost 6 bases, and 13 bases lay in between.

The rearrangement links TRBV2 to TRBJ2-2; 14 nucleotides align to TRBD2. Losses at the gene ends were 6 bases for V and 2 bases for J; bases not matched to a gene: 2. Germline CDR1 reads SNHLY; CDR2 reads FYNNEI. The CDR3 has 16 amino acids. The CDR3 bases are TGTGCCAGCAGCGGACTAGCGGGGGGAAACACCGGGGAGCTGTTTTTT. This translates into CASSGLAGGNTGELFF.

This clone has more than one count but fewer than ten. The chain links TRBV9 to TRBJ2-7; 13 nucleotides line up with TRBD2. The CDR3 has 15 amino acids. Germline-derived CDR1 and CDR2 are SGDLS and YYNGEE. Germline trimming cut 0 bases from V and 3 bases from J; bases unmatched to any gene: 0. The CDR3 loop reads CASSVGTSGGYEQYF. DNA of the CDR3: TGTGCCAGCAGCGTAGGGACTAGCGGGGGCTACGAGCAGTACTTC.

The J gene is TRBJ2-7, the V gene TRBV7-9, with TRBD1 matching 9 bases. From germline, CDR1 is SEHNR and CDR2 FQNEAQ (reference sequence). This CDR3 is built from 15 residues. V lost 5 bases and J lost 2; bases outside the gene matches: 7. The CDR3 here is CASSVGTGYPYEQYF. CDR3 DNA sequence: TGTGCCAGCAGCGTCGGGACAGGGTACCCCTACGAGCAGTACTTC.

The rearrangement uses TRBV27 and TRBJ2-3; possible D gene TRBD1, 5 bases. The CDR3 consists of 14 residues. The germline V gene encodes CDR1 MNHEY and CDR2 SMNVEV (reference sequence). V was shortened by 3 bases and J by 0 bases, with 7 bases between the two germline ends. CDR3 nucleotides: TGTGCCAGCAGTTTTGGGGCTAGCACAGATACGCAGTATTTT. Its translation: CASSFGASTDTQYF.

This chain connects TRBV5-6 to TRBJ2-1, with 11 bases matching TRBD2. There are 15 residues in the CDR3. In germline, CDR1 is SGHDT, CDR2 YYEEEE. J was trimmed by 8 bases and V by 2 bases; bases with no gene match: 6. DNA for the CDR3: TGTGCCAGCAGCTTTAGCGGGAGGGCCCGCGATGAGCAGTTCTTC. It is translated as CASSFSGRARDEQFF.

This rearrangement joins TRBV7-2 to TRBJ2-3, with D perhaps matching TRBD2 (6 bases). This CDR3 has 17 residues. V was shortened by 2 bases and J by 2 bases, with 17 bases between the two germline ends. CDR1 and CDR2 from the germline V gene are SGHTA and FQGNSA. The CDR3 loop reads CASSLPRLGLPTDTQYF. DNA of the CDR3: TGTGCCAGCAGCTTACCCAGACTAGGACTCCCCACAGATACGCAGTATTTT.

The V call is TRBV7-2, the J call TRBJ2-6, with 14 bases fitting TRBD2. This CDR3 has 17 residues. Germline CDR1 SGHTA, CDR2 FQGNSA. The V and J ends lost 6 bases and 4 bases, in that order; junction bases with no gene match: 5. CDR3 in DNA: TGTGCCAGCAGTAGACTAGCGGGGGGGTTCGGGGCCAACGTCCTGACTTTC. Translation gives CASSRLAGGFGANVLTF.

The chain combines TRBV27 with TRBJ2-3; 7 nucleotides match TRBD1. CDR1 and CDR2 from the germline V gene are MNHEY and SMNVEV (reference sequence). Losses at the gene ends were 5 bases for V and 8 bases for J; bases not matched to a gene: 13. The CDR3 consists of 15 residues. CDR3 nucleotides: TGTGCCAGCAGTGAATCGACAGGGACGATCGCTACGCAGTATTTT. This codes for CASSESTGTIATQYF.

The chain links TRBV25-1 to TRBJ2-3; 11 bases align to TRBD1. Looked up from germline, CDR1 is MGHDK and CDR2 is SYGVNS. The CDR3 is 15 residues long. V was clipped by 1 base and J by 4 bases; unmatched bases: 1. The CDR3 loop is CASSEWTGGADTQYF. CDR3 coding DNA: TGTGCCAGCAGTGAATGGACAGGGGGCGCAGATACGCAGTATTTT.

Only a few counts were recorded for this clone. The V and J genes are TRBV7-2 and TRBJ1-2; D gene unclear. The CDR3 is made up of 13 amino acids. Germline V gives CDR1 SGHTA, CDR2 FQGNSA. V lost 5 bases and J lost 3, with 10 bases in between. The DNA of the CDR3 is TGTGCCAGCAGCCCCCCTGGCCACTATGGCTACACCTTC. Its translation: CASSPPGHYGYTF.

The chain links TRBV19 to TRBJ1-2; 11 positions agree with TRBD1. Trimming took 4 bases from V and 6 from J; bases not matched to a gene: 7. This CDR3 is 15 amino acids long. CDR1 and CDR2 (germline): LNHDA, SQIVND (reference sequence). CDR3 sequence reads: CASSTGQGAWDGYTF. The CDR3, as DNA: TGTGCCAGTAGTACCGGACAGGGGGCTTGGGATGGCTACACCTTC.

This sequence joins TRBV19 and TRBJ2-1; 10 nucleotides align to TRBD2. CDR1 and CDR2 from the germline V gene are LNHDA and SQIVND (reference sequence). The CDR3 has 15 residues. V lost 5 bases to trimming and J lost 1 base; unmatched junction nucleotides: 2. CDR3 sequence: CASSRSGGSYNEQFF. DNA of the CDR3: TGTGCCAGTAGTCGTAGCGGGGGGTCCTACAATGAGCAGTTCTTC.

The chain couples TRBV5-4 to TRBJ1-1, with 8 bases matching TRBD1. Germline V lookup: CDR1 SGHNT, CDR2 YYREEE (reference sequence). The trim removed 4 bases at V and 3 bases at J, leaving 5 bases unmatched. The CDR3 length is 14 residues. The CDR3 DNA follows: TGTGCCAGCAGCGGTAACAGGGGGTACACTGAAGCTTTCTTT. It translates to CASSGNRGYTEAFF.

The J gene is TRBJ2-1, the V gene TRBV5-5, with TRBD1 identical over 8 bases. This CDR3 is built from 13 residues. Germline V gene lookup returns CDR1 SGHKS and CDR2 YYEKEE (reference sequence). Trimming removed 5 bases from V and 5 bases from J; junction bases left unmatched: 3. CDR3 DNA: TGTGCCAGCAGACAGACAGGGGACAATGAGCAGTTCTTC. Encoded protein: CASRQTGDNEQFF.

The J gene is TRBJ2-3, the V gene TRBV28; the D gene is possibly TRBD1 (5 bases). The CDR3 spans 14 residues. Looked up from germline, CDR1 is MDHEN and CDR2 is SYDVKM. The germline V and J ends were trimmed by 6 bases and 2 bases, with 12 bases remaining between them. The CDR3, as DNA: TGTGCCAGCAGCATCGGACAAATCACAGATACGCAGTATTTT. Residues: CASSIGQITDTQYF.

The gene calls are TRBV5-6 and TRBJ2-7; 9 bases fit TRBD1. Germline CDR1 and CDR2: SGHDT and YYEEEE. The CDR3 contains 15 residues. V was pared by 3 bases and J by 2 bases, with 6 bases of the junction left unmatched. CDR3: CASSSGQGGAYEQYF. DNA of the CDR3: TGTGCCAGCAGCTCGGGACAGGGCGGTGCCTACGAGCAGTACTTC.

The J gene is TRBJ2-7, the V gene TRBV15; D might be TRBD2 (5 bases). V was shortened by 2 bases and J by 0 bases, with 11 bases between the two germline ends. The CDR3 is 15 amino acids. Germline V gene data show CDR1 as LNHNV and CDR2 as YYDKDF (reference sequence). The CDR3 loop is CATSRLPGNSYEQYF. The CDR3 coding sequence is TGTGCCACCAGCAGACTCCCGGGGAACTCCTACGAGCAGTACTTC.

The chain uses TRBV9 and TRBJ2-3; 12 bases match TRBD2. The length of the CDR3 is 16 residues. The germline CDR1 and CDR2 sequences are SGDLS and YYNGEE. The V and J ends lost 0 bases and 1 base, in that order; junction bases with no gene match: 0. The CDR3 sequence is CASSVGTSGGTDTQYF. CDR3 nucleotide sequence: TGTGCCAGCAGCGTAGGGACTAGCGGGGGCACAGATACGCAGTATTTT.

This clone showed up just once. The V call is TRBV7-3, the J call TRBJ2-3, with TRBD2 identical over 7 bases. The germline V gene encodes CDR1 SGHTA and CDR2 FQGTGA. The junction had 4 bases not matched to a gene; V was cut back by 5 bases and J by 2 bases. The CDR3 runs 14 residues. CDR3 DNA: TGTGCCAGCAGCCCGCGGGGGTCCACAGATACGCAGTATTTT. It yields the protein CASSPRGSTDTQYF.

This rearrangement joins TRBV10-3 to TRBJ2-2; the match to TRBD2 covers 11 bases. Germline CDR1 is ENHRY and CDR2 is SYGVKD. There are 16 residues in the CDR3. Trimming took 5 bases from V and 7 from J; bases not matched to a gene: 9. CDR3 loop: CAISSGTSGSVGELFF. As DNA, the CDR3 is TGTGCCATCAGTTCGGGTACTAGCGGGAGCGTCGGGGAGCTGTTTTTT.

This clone appeared a single time. The rearrangement uses TRBV2 and TRBJ1-5; tentatively, D is TRBD1 (5 bases). V was trimmed by 6 bases and J by 1 base, leaving 13 bases between them. The CDR3 extends over 15 amino acids. Per the germline V gene, CDR1 is SNHLY and CDR2 is FYNNEI. CDR3 protein: CASRAGLKSNQPQHF. The CDR3 DNA follows: TGTGCCAGCAGGGCGGGACTAAAGAGCAATCAGCCCCAGCATTTT.